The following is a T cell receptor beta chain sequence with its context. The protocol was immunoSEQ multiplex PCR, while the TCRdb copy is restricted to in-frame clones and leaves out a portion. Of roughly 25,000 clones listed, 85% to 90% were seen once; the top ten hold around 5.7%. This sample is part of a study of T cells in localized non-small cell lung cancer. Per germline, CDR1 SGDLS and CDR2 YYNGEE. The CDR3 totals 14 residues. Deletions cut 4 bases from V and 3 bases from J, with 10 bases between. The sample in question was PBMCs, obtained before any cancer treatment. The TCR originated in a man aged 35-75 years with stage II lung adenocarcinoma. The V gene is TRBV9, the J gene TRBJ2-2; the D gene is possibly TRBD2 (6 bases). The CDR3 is CASSSGTHTGELFF. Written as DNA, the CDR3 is TGTGCCAGCAGCTCTGGGACTCACACCGGGGAGCTGTTTTTT. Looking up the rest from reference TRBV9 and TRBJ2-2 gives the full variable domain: DSGVTQTPKHLITATGQRVTLRCSPRSGDLSVYWYQQSLDQGLQFLIQYYNGEERAKGNILERFSAQQFPDLHSELNLSSLELGDSALYFCASSSGTHTGELFFGEGSRLTVL.